This section outlines one T cell receptor beta chain sequence together with its context. TCRdb keeps only in-frame clones here, not all; method: immunoSEQ multiplex PCR. The data contain about 370,000 clones, roughly 90% of them singletons. The CDR3 covers 15 residues. CDR1 and CDR2 (germline): GTSNPN, SVGIG (reference sequence). With 3 bases clipped from V and 3 bases from J, the junction kept 3 bases outside the gene matches. This record belongs to a study of blood T cell repertoires in COVID-19. Overall study: Sources were T cells, B-cell-depleted T cells, or PBMCs; the material itself was cDNA or gDNA.

The clonotype comes from a woman in her 30s with COVID-19, enrolled during active disease. The sample consisted of peripheral blood. The V call is TRBV30, the J call TRBJ2-1; 12 positions agree with TRBD2. CDR3 nucleotide sequence: TGTGCCTGGAGGAGGACTAGCGGGATCTACAATGAGCAGTTCTTC. It encodes CAWRRTSGIYNEQFF.